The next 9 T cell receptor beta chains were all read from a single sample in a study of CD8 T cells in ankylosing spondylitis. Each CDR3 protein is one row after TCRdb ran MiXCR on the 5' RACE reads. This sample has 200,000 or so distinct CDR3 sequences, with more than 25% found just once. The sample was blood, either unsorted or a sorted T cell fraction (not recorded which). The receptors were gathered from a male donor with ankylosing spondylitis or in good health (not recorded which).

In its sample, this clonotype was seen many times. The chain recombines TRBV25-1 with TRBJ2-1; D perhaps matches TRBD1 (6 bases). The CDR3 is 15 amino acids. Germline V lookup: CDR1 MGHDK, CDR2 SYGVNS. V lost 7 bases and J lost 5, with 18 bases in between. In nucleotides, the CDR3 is TGTGCCAGCAACTTAGGGGGAGCACTACACAATGAGCAGTTCTTC. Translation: CASNLGGALHNEQFF.

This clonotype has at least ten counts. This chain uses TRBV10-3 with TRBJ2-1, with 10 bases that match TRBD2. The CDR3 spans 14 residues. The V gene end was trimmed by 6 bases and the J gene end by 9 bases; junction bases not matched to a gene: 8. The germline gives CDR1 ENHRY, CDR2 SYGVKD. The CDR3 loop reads CAISDGTSVGEQFF. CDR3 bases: TGTGCCATCAGCGACGGGACTAGCGTCGGTGAGCAGTTCTTC.

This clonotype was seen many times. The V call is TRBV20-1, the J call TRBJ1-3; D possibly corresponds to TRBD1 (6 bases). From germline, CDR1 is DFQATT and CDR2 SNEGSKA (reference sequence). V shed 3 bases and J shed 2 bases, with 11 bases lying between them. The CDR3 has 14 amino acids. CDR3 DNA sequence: TGCAGTGCTAGGGACAGTTTTGCTGGAAACACCATATATTTT. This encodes CSARDSFAGNTIYF.

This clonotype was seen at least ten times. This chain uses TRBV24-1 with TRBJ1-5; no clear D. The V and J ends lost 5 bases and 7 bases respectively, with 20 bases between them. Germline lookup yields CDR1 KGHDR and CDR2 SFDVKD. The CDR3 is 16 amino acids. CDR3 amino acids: CATSGSSDSPWQPQHF. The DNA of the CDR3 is TGTGCCACCAGTGGTTCTTCGGACTCTCCCTGGCAGCCCCAGCATTTT.

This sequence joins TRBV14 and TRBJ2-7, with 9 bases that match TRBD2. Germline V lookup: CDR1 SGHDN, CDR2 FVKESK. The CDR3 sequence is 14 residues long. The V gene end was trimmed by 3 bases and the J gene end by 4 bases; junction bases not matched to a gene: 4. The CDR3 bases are TGTGCCAGCAGCCATCTAGCGGGGATTTACGAGCAGTACTTC. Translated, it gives CASSHLAGIYEQYF.

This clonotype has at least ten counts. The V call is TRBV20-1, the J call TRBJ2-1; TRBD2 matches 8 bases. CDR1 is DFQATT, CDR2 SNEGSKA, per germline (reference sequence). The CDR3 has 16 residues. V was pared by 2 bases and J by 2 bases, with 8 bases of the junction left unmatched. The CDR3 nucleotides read TGCAGTGCTAGATATAGCGGGAAAGGTGCCTACAATGAGCAGTTCTTC. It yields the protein CSARYSGKGAYNEQFF.

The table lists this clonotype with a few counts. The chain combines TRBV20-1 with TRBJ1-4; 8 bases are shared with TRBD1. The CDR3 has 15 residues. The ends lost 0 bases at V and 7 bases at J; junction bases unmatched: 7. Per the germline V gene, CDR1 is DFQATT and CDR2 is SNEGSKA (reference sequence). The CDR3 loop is CSARDDRGPGEKLFF. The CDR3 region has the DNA TGCAGTGCTAGAGACGACAGGGGACCTGGTGAAAAACTGTTTTTT.

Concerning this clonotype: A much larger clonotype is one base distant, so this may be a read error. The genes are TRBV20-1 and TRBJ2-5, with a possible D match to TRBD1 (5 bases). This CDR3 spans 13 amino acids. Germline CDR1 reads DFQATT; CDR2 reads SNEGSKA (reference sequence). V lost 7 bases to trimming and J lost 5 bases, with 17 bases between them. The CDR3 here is CSVWTWGTETQYF. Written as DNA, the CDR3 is TGCAGTGTTTGGACATGGGGCACCGAGACCCAGTACTTC.

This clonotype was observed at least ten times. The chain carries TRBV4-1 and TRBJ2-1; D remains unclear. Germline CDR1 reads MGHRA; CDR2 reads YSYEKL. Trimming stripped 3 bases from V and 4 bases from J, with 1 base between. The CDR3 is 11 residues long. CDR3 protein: CASSHYNEQFF. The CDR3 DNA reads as TGCGCCAGCAGCCATTACAATGAGCAGTTCTTC.